This TCR beta chain was captured by sequencing in a study of read filtering for tumor transcriptome and immune sequencing. Study information: R-ISS stage counts were eight or nine for I, 15 to 20 for II, 6 or 7 for III. Broader study findings: Compared with RNA-seq, IR-seq gave much higher clonotype depth and reliability. Sorted CD138-negative bone marrow cells were not purified T cells. Without single-read clonotypes, shared clonotype proportions correlated more between IR-seq and RNA-seq.

This clonotype is labeled medium-sized. Its antigen is unknown. This library used about 360 ng RNA and molecular barcoded adaptors spanning alpha/delta and beta/gamma chains. A single record per CDR3 protein comes from TCRdb applying MiXCR to the reads. This repertoire shows tens of thousands of distinct CDR3 sequences, roughly 19% found once; its top ten account for roughly 13%. V shed 6 bases, J shed 2 bases, and the junction held 10 bases outside the gene matches. This CDR3 comprises 14 residues. The germline V gene encodes CDR1 DFQATT and CDR2 SNEGSKA (reference sequence). The sample taken for sequencing was a population of CD138-negative cells sorted from bone marrow. The sequence came from a donor aged 40 or older with multiple myeloma. The rearrangement uses TRBV20-1 and TRBJ2-7; 7 bases match TRBD2. CDR3 bases: TGCAGTGCCCCGGTGCGGGGAGGGACCTACGAGCAGTACTTC. This gives the protein CSAPVRGGTYEQYF.